These 9 T cell receptor beta chains originate from one sample sequenced in a study of spatial heterogeneity in lung cancer. These receptors have no known antigen. This sample's time point: sample taken at primary tumor resection. MiXCR, applied by TCRdb to the 5' RACE reads, yields one record per CDR3 protein. The table records fewer than 9,000 distinct CDR3 sequences, more than 6.5% of them present only once. Findings of the study overall: It was found that expanded intratumoral alpha and beta TCR counts tracked tumor mutation counts.

Sequenced here: lung tumor tissue, sampled at surgery. These receptors all stem from a female donor with early-stage non-small cell lung cancer.

This clonotype came up a few times. Since the library was made to target alpha chains, this beta chain is a stray read and its abundance is not meaningful. The chain has TRBV2 and TRBJ2-7, with no clear D. In germline, CDR1 is SNHLY, CDR2 FYNNEI. The CDR3 loop spans 12 amino acids. The V end lost 7 bases, the J end lost 3 bases, and 10 bases lay between the germline ends. CDR3 sequence (DNA): TGTGCCAGCACCCCCGTGGACTACGAGCAGTACTTC. Its protein product is CASTPVDYEQYF.

There are many counts of this clonotype. This beta chain turned up in a library designed for alpha chains; as an off-target read, its abundance says little. The chain links TRBV27 to TRBJ1-5; D might be TRBD1 (6 bases). This CDR3 is built from 15 residues. Trimming left V 5 bases short and J 4 bases short, with 15 bases between. CDR1 is MNHEY, CDR2 SMNVEV, per germline (reference sequence). The CDR3 loop reads CASSAPGHFNQPQHF. For the CDR3, the DNA is TGTGCCAGCAGTGCCCCGGGACACTTTAATCAGCCCCAGCATTTT.

In its sample, this clonotype ranks as medium-sized. This beta chain is a stray sequence in a library constructed for alpha chains; its clone size is not meaningful. The rearrangement uses TRBV5-1 and TRBJ1-4; D uncertain. Germline CDR1 SGHRS, CDR2 YFSETQ. The V and J ends lost 0 bases and 0 bases respectively, with 6 bases between them. The CDR3 has 15 amino acids. The CDR3 DNA reads as TGCGCCAGCAGCTTGGCCGGGGCAACTAATGAAAAACTGTTTTTT. This sequence encodes CASSLAGATNEKLFF.

To note about this clonotype: Within a library made for alpha chains, this beta chain is off target, and its count is uninformative. V usage is TRBV6-5 and J usage is TRBJ2-5; the match to TRBD1 covers 11 bases. Trimming took 2 bases from V and 4 from J; bases not matched to a gene: 0. CDR1 is MNHEY, CDR2 SVGAGI, per germline. The CDR3 runs 14 residues. CDR3 nucleotides: TGTGCCAGCAGTTACGGGACAGGGGGAGAGACCCAGTACTTC. Its translation is CASSYGTGGETQYF.

This clonotype was counted ten times or more. The library was prepared for alpha chains; this beta chain is a stray read, so its frequency means little. This chain uses TRBV11-1 with TRBJ1-2, with D unclear. Germline lookup yields CDR1 SGHAT and CDR2 FQDESV (reference sequence). V lost 2 bases and J 2 bases, leaving 6 bases between the germline ends. The CDR3 has 13 amino acids. The CDR3 is CASSLPENYGYTF. Here the CDR3 DNA reads TGTGCCAGCAGCTTACCCGAAAACTATGGCTACACCTTC.

Points on this clonotype: Since the library was made to target alpha chains, this beta chain is a stray read and its abundance is not meaningful. The chain combines TRBV3-1 with TRBJ1-2; no reliable D call. The CDR3 extends over 15 amino acids. The V end was cut by 3 bases, the J end by 1 base, with 12 bases between. Germline assignment: CDR1 LGHDT and CDR2 YNNKEL (reference sequence). The CDR3 loop reads CASSHTPDVNYGYTF. The CDR3, as DNA: TGTGCCAGCAGCCATACTCCCGACGTTAACTATGGCTACACCTTC. Complete variable domain (other parts from reference TRBV3-1 and TRBJ1-2): DTAVSQTPKYLVTQMGNDKSIKCEQNLGHDTMYWYKQDSKKFLKIMFSYNNKELIINETVPNRFSPKSPDKAHLNLHINSLELGDSAVYFCASSHTPDVNYGYTFGSGTRLTVV.

In its sample, this clonotype ranks as medium-sized. The size of this beta chain means little, since it is a stray read in a library made for alpha chains. The rearrangement uses TRBV28 and TRBJ1-1; D might be TRBD1 (6 bases). With 6 bases removed from V and 4 bases from J, the gap between germline ends came to 15 bases. There are 14 residues in the CDR3. Looked up from germline, CDR1 is MDHEN and CDR2 is SYDVKM. In nucleotides, the CDR3 is TGTGCCAGCAGCCAGGGGCGGCCCGTCACTGAAGCTTTCTTT. Translation gives CASSQGRPVTEAFF.

By share of the sample, this clonotype is medium-sized. This beta chain slipped into a library made for alpha chains as a stray read, so its size is not meaningful. This chain links TRBV27 with TRBJ2-7; TRBD2 aligns across 10 bases. After removal of 3 bases from V and 0 bases from J, the junction contained 5 bases not matched to a gene. The CDR3 sequence is 16 residues long. CDR1 MNHEY and CDR2 SMNVEV come from the germline V gene (reference sequence). CDR3 sequence: CASSLRSGRSSYEQYF. The CDR3 nucleotides read TGTGCCAGCAGTTTGCGTAGCGGGAGGTCCTCCTACGAGCAGTACTTC.

This clonotype is labeled as medium-sized (0.01 to 0.1%). Since the library was made to target alpha chains, this beta chain is a stray read and its abundance is not meaningful. The chain employs TRBV5-1 and TRBJ2-7, with 10 bases that match TRBD2. Germline V gives CDR1 SGHRS, CDR2 YFSETQ. The CDR3 sequence is 16 residues long. V gave up 2 bases and J gave up 2 bases; unmatched junction bases: 7. DNA of the CDR3: TGCGCCAGCAGCTTAGCTGGGACTAGCGCAGCCTACGAGCAGTACTTC. Translating gives CASSLAGTSAAYEQYF.